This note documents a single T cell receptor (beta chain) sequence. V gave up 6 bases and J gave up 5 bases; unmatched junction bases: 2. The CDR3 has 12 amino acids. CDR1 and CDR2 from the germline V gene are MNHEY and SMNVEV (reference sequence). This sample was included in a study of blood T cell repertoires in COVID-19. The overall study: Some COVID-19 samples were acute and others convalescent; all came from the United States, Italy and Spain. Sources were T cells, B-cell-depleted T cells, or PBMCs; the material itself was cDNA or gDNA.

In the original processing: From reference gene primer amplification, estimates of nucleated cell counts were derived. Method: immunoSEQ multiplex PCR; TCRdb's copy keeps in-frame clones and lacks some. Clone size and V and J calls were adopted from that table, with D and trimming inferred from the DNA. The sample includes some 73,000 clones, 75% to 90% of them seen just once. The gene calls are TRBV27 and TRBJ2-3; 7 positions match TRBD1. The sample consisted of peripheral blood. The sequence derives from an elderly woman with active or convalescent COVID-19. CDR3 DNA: TGTGCCAGCAGGGGGGACAGAGATACGCAGTATTTT. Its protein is CASRGDRDTQYF.